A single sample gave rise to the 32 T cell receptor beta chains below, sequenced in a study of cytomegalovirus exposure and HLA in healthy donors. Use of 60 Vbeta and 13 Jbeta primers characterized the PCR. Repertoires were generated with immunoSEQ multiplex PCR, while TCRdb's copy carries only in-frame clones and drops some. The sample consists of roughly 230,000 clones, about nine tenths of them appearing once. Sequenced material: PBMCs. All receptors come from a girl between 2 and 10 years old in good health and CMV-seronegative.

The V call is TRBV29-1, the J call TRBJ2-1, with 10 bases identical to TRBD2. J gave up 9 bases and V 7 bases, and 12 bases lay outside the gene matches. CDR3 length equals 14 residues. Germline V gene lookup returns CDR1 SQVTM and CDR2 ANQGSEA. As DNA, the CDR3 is TGCAGCGGGGTAAGCGGGAGGGCCTTGAGTGAGCAGTTCTTC. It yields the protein CSGVSGRALSEQFF.

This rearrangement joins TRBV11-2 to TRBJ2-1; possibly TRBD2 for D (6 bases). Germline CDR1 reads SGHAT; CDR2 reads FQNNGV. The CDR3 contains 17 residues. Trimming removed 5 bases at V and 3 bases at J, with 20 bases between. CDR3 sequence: CASSTPSDGGVYNEQFF. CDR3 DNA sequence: TGTGCCAGCAGCACACCTTCAGACGGGGGAGTCTACAATGAGCAGTTCTTC.

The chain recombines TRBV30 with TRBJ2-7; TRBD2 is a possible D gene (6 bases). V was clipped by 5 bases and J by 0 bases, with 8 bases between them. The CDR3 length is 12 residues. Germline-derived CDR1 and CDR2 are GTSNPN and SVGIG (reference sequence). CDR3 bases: TGTGCCTGGGACGGGAGCTCCTACGAGCAGTACTTC. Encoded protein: CAWDGSSYEQYF.

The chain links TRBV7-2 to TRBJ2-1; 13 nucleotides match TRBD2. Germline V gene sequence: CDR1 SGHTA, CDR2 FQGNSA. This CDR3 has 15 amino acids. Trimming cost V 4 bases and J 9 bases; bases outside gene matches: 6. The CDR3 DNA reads TGTGCCAGCAGCTCGGGACTAGCGGGATCCAGTGAGCAGTTCTTC. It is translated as CASSSGLAGSSEQFF.

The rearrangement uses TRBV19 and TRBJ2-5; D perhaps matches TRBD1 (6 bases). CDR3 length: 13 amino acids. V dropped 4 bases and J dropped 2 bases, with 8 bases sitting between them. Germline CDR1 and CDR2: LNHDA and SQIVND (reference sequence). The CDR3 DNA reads TGTGCCAGTAGTAGGGGGCAGCAAGAGACCCAGTACTTC. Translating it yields CASSRGQQETQYF.

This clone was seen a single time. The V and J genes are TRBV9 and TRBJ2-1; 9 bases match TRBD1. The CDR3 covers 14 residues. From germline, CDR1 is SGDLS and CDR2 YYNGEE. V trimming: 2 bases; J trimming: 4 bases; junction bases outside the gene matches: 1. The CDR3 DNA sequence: TGTGCCAGCAGCGTGACAGGGGGATACAATGAGCAGTTCTTC. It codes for CASSVTGGYNEQFF.

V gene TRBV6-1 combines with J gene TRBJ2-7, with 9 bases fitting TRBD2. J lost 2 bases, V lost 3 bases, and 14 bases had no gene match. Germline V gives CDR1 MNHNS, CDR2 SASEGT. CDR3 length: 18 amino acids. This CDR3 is CASSDGTSFSKYPYEQYF. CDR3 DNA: TGTGCCAGCAGTGATGGGACTAGCTTCAGCAAGTATCCCTACGAGCAGTACTTC.

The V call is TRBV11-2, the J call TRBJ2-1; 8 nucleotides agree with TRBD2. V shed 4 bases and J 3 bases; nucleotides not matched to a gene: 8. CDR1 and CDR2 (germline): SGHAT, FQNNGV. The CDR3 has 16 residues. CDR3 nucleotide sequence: TGTGCCAGCAGCTGGTCGGGACTAGGTGGCTACAATGAGCAGTTCTTC. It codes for CASSWSGLGGYNEQFF. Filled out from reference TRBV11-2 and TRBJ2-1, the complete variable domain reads EAGVAQSPRYKIIEKRQSVAFWCNPISGHATLYWYQQILGQGPKLLIQFQNNGVVDDSQLPKDRFSAERLKGVDSTLKIQPAKLEDSAVYLCASSWSGLGGYNEQFFGPGTRLTVL.

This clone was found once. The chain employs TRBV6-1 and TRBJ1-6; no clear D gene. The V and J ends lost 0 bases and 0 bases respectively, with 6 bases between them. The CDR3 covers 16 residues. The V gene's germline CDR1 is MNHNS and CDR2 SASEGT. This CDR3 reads CASSEAISSYNSPLHF. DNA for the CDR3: TGTGCCAGCAGTGAAGCTATCAGCTCCTATAATTCACCCCTCCACTTT.

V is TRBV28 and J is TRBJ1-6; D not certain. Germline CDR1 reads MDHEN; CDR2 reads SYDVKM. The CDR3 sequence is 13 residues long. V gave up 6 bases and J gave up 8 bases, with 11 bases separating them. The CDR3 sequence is CASSPSGYSPLHF. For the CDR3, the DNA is TGTGCCAGCAGCCCTTCGGGGTATTCACCCCTCCACTTT.

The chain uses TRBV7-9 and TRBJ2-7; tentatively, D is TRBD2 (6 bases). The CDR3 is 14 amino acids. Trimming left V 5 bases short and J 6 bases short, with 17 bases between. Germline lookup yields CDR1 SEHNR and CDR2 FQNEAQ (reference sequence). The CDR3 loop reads CASSPQSTSLEQYF. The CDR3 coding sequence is TGTGCCAGCAGCCCGCAATCCACTAGCCTCGAGCAGTACTTC.

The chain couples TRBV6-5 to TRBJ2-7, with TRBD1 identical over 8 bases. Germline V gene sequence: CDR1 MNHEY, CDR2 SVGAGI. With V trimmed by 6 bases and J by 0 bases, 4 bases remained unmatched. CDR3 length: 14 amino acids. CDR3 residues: CASRAGGVSYEQYF. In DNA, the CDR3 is TGTGCCAGCAGGGCAGGGGGCGTCTCCTACGAGCAGTACTTC.

CDR3 protein: CASSGGTGGMKEKLFF. CDR3 sequence (DNA): TGCGCCAGCAGCGGCGGGACAGGGGGGATGAAAGAAAAACTGTTTTTT. This chain uses TRBV5-1 with TRBJ1-4, with 11 nucleotides matching TRBD1. CDR3 length equals 16 residues. The germline V gene has CDR1 SGHRS and CDR2 YFSETQ. Trimming removed 4 bases from V and 8 bases from J; junction bases left unmatched: 10.

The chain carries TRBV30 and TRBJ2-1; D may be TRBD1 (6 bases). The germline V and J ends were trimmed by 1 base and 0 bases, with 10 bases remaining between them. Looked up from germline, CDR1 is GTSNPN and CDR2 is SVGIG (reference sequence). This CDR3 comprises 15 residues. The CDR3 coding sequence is TGTGCCTGGAGTGGACAGGAAAGCTCCTACAATGAGCAGTTCTTC. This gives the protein CAWSGQESSYNEQFF.

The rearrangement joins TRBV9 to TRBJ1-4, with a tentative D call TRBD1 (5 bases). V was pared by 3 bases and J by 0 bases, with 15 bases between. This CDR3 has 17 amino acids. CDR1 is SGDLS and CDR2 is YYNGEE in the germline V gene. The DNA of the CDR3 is TGTGCCAGCAGCGCGACATCTGGGGCTCCAACTAATGAAAAACTGTTTTTT. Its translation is CASSATSGAPTNEKLFF.

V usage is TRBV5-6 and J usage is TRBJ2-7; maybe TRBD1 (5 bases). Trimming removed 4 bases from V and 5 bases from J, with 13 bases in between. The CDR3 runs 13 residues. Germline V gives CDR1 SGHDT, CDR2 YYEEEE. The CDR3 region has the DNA TGTGCCAGCAGCCTTGCAGGGTTGGACGAGCAGTACTTC. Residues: CASSLAGLDEQYF.

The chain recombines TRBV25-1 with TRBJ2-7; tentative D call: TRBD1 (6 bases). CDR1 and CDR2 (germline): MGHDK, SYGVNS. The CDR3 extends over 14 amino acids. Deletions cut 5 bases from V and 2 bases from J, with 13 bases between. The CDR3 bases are TGTGCCAGCAGTCCCTGGGGGCCCCCCTACGAGCAGTACTTC. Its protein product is CASSPWGPPYEQYF.

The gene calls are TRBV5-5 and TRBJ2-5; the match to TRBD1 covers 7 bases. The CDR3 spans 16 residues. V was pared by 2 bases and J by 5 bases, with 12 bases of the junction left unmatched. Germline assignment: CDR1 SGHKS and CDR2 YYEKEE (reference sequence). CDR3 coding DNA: TGTGCCAGCAGCTTCGAGACAGGGTCGGTGAGGGAGACCCAGTACTTC. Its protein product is CASSFETGSVRETQYF. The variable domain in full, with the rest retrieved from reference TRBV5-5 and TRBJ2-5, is DAGVTQSPTHLIKTRGQQVTLRCSPISGHKSVSWYQQVLGQGPQFIFQYYEKEERGRGNFPDRFSARQFPNYSSELNVNALLLGDSALYLCASSFETGSVRETQYFGPGTRLLVL.

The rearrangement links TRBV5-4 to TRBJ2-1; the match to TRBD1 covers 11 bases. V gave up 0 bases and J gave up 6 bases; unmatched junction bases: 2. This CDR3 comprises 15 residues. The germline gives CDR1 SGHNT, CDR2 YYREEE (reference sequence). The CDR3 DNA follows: TGTGCCAGCAGCTTGGCCGGGACAGGGGGCAATGAGCAGTTCTTC. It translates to CASSLAGTGGNEQFF.

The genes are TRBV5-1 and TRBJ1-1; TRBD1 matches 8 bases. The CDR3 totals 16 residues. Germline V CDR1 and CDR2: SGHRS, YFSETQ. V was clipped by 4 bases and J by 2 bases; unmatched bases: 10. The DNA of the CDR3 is TGCGCCAGCAGCAGGGACCCGACAGGGGCAAACACTGAAGCTTTCTTT. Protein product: CASSRDPTGANTEAFF.

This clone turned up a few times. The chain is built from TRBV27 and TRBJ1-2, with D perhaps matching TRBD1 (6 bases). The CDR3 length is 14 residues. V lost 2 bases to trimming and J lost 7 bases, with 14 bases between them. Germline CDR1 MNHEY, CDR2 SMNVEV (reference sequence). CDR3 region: CASSLMAGAGGYTF. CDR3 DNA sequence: TGTGCCAGCAGTTTAATGGCGGGGGCGGGTGGCTACACCTTC.

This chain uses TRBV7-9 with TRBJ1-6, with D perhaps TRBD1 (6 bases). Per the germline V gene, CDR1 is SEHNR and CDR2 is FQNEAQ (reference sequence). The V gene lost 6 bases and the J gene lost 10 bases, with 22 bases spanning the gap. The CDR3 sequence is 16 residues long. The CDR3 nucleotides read TGTGCCAGCAGACTACAGGGAGTTCTTGTCGGATCACCCCTCCACTTT. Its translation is CASRLQGVLVGSPLHF.

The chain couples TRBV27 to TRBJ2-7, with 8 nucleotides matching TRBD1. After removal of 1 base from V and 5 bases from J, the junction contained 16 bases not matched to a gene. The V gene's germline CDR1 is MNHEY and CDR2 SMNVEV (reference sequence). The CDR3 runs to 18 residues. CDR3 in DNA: TGTGCCAGCAGTTTATGGCAAGGACAGGGAGGACTACTGAACGAGCAGTACTTC. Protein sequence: CASSLWQGQGGLLNEQYF.

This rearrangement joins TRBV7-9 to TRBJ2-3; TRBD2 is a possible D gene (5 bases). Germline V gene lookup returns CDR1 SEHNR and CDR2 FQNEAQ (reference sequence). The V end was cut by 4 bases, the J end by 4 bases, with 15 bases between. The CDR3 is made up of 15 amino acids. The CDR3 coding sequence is TGTGCCAGCAGCTCCCGGGGTGGGGTCGCAGATACGCAGTATTTT. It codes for CASSSRGGVADTQYF.

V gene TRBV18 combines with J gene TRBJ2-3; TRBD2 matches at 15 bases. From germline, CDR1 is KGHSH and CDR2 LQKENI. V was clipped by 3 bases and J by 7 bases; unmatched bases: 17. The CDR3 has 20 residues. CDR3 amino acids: CASSPLTDASGTSGRYTQYF. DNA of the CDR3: TGTGCCAGCTCACCCCTGACGGACGCTTCCGGGACTAGCGGGAGGTATACGCAGTATTTT.

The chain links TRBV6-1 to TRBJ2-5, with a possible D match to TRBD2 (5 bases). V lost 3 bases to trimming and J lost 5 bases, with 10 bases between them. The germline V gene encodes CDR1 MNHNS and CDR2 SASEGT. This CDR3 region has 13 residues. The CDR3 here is CASSEWRLETQYF. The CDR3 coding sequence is TGTGCCAGCAGTGAGTGGAGGCTGGAGACCCAGTACTTC.

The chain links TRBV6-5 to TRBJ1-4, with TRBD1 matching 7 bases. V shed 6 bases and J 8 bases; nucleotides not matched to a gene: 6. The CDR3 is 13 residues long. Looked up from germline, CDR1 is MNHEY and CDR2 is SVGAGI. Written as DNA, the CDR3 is TGTGCCAGCAGACAGGGGAGTGGGGAAAAACTGTTTTTT. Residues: CASRQGSGEKLFF.

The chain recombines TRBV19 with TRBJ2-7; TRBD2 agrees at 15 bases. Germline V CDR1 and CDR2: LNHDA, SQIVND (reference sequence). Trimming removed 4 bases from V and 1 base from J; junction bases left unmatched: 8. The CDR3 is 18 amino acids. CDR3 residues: CASSSRGLAGGSSYEQYF. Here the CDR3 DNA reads TGTGCCAGTAGTAGCCGGGGACTAGCGGGAGGCTCGTCCTACGAGCAGTACTTC.

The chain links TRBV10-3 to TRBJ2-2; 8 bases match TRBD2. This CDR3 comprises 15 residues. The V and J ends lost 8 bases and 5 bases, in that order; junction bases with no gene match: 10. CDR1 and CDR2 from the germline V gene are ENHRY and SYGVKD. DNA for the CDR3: TGTGCCATCGAGGACGGGACTAGATCGACCGGGGAGCTGTTTTTT. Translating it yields CAIEDGTRSTGELFF.

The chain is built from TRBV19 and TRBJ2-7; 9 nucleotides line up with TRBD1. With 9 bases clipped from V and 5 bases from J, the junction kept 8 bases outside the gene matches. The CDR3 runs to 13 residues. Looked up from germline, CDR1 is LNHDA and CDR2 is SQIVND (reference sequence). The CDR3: CASMGQGGNEQYF. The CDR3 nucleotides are TGTGCCAGCATGGGACAGGGTGGGAACGAGCAGTACTTC.

The CDR3 region is CASSFGRGEGRTEAFF. In nucleotides, the CDR3 is TGTGCCAGCAGCTTCGGCCGGGGGGAGGGTCGCACTGAAGCTTTCTTT. The gene calls are TRBV5-6 and TRBJ1-1, with TRBD1 as a possible D gene (5 bases). The CDR3 extends over 16 amino acids. The germline gives CDR1 SGHDT, CDR2 YYEEEE. Trimming shortened V by 2 bases and J by 4 bases, and 18 bases separated the two germline ends.

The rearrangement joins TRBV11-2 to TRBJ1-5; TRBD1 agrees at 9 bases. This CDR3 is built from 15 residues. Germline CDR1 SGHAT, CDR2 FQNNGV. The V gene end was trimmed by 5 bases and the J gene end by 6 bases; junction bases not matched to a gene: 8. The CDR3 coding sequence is TGTGCCAGCAGCCCGGGGACAGGGTCTGGTCAGCCCCAGCATTTT. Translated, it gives CASSPGTGSGQPQHF.